A single sample is the source of the 20 T cell receptor beta chains below, sequenced in a study of shared clonotypes between healthy human individuals (dated by TCRdb to the early 2020s). The library was prepared using the immunoSEQ multiplex PCR assay. TCRdb re-hosts the immuneACCESS table, in-frame sequences only. Its copies lack some clones; in the studies checked, an unresolved V gene accounts for under half of them, and the cause for the rest is not known. Within this sample are about 480,000 clones, with about 75% of them counted one time only. The ten largest clonotypes hold around 13% of the sample. The sequenced material came from PBMCs. These receptors all come from a woman in her 40s in good health. Some clones in this sample may be carry-over from other donors' samples.

This clone was counted only a few times. Other nucleotide sequences in the sample specify the same CDR3. V usage is TRBV6-5 and J usage is TRBJ1-5, with 7 bases fitting TRBD1. Germline V gene lookup returns CDR1 MNHEY and CDR2 SVGAGI. The CDR3 runs to 13 residues. J was trimmed by 4 bases and V by 6 bases; bases with no gene match: 3. The CDR3 here is CASRRDSNQPQHF. CDR3 nucleotide sequence: TGTGCCAGCAGACGGGACAGTAATCAGCCCCAGCATTTT.

This clone appeared a single time. V usage is TRBV7-8 and J usage is TRBJ1-1, with a possible D match to TRBD1 (6 bases). Germline V gene sequence: CDR1 SGHVS, CDR2 FQNEAQ. Trimming stripped 1 base from V and 4 bases from J, with 28 bases between. The CDR3 is made up of 20 amino acids. The CDR3 nucleotides are TGTGCCAGCAGCTTAGTTTTTTCTCCCCGTCTTAACAGGGCGCGCACTGAAGCTTTCTTT. This sequence encodes CASSLVFSPRLNRARTEAFF.

The rearrangement uses TRBV20-1 and TRBJ2-1, with D possibly TRBD2 on 6 matching bases. Per the germline V gene, CDR1 is DFQATT and CDR2 is SNEGSKA (reference sequence). V lost 7 bases and J lost 6, with 10 bases in between. The CDR3 runs 11 residues. CDR3 amino acids: CSGRAGNEQFF. Here the CDR3 DNA reads TGCAGTGGGAGGGCCGGCAATGAGCAGTTCTTC.

V usage is TRBV5-1 and J usage is TRBJ1-2; no clear D. The germline CDR1 and CDR2 sequences are SGHRS and YFSETQ. There are 14 residues in the CDR3. V was trimmed by 5 bases and J by 3 bases, leaving 14 bases between them. The CDR3 nucleotides are TGCGCCAGCAGGCCTTTAATCGGAGACTATGGCTACACCTTC. Translation gives CASRPLIGDYGYTF.

The chain carries TRBV18 and TRBJ2-5, with 8 nucleotides matching TRBD1. Germline V gives CDR1 KGHSH, CDR2 LQKENI. The CDR3 is made up of 15 amino acids. V was clipped by 6 bases and J by 4 bases; unmatched bases: 10. Written as DNA, the CDR3 is TGTGCCAGCTCCCCCCGGCAGGGGGCTGCAGAGACCCAGTACTTC. Residues: CASSPRQGAAETQYF.

The chain carries TRBV9 and TRBJ2-1; no firm D call. Trimming left V 7 bases short and J 1 base short, with 15 bases between. The germline gives CDR1 SGDLS, CDR2 YYNGEE. The CDR3 has 15 amino acids. The CDR3 bases are TGTGCCAGCGGGGTCACCCCGGAGTCCTACAATGAGCAGTTCTTC. Its translation: CASGVTPESYNEQFF.

This clone was counted between two and nine times. This chain joins TRBV7-2 and TRBJ2-2; tentatively, D is TRBD1 (5 bases). The V gene's germline CDR1 is SGHTA and CDR2 FQGNSA. Trimming removed 2 bases from V and 5 bases from J, with 15 bases in between. The CDR3 has 16 residues. The DNA for the CDR3 is TGTGCCAGCAGCTTACGCCAGGGTTTGGGTACCGGGGAGCTGTTTTTT. It translates to CASSLRQGLGTGELFF.

V is TRBV30 and J is TRBJ2-5, with D possibly TRBD2 on 5 matching bases. The DNA end is a closer match to TRBJ2-7, so the J assignment may be wrong. CDR3 length: 16 amino acids. The germline CDR1 and CDR2 sequences are GTSNPN and SVGIG (reference sequence). Written as DNA, the CDR3 is TGTGCCTGGAGTCGGGGTGCTGGAACTTTCTCCTACGAGCAGTACTTC. This translates into CAWSRGAGTFSYEQYF.

V usage is TRBV5-1 and J usage is TRBJ1-4; unclear D gene. Germline V gene lookup returns CDR1 SGHRS and CDR2 YFSETQ. The CDR3 sequence is 16 residues long. The V end lost 0 bases, the J end lost 10 bases, and 19 bases lay between the germline ends. The CDR3 loop reads CASSLDPGPSAGKLFF. The CDR3 DNA sequence: TGCGCCAGCAGCTTGGATCCCGGGCCTTCGGCGGGAAAACTGTTTTTT.

J is TRBJ2-1 and V is TRBV28; 8 bases fit TRBD1. This CDR3 contains 16 residues. Germline V gene lookup returns CDR1 MDHEN and CDR2 SYDVKM. Losses at the gene ends were 2 bases for V and 5 bases for J; bases not matched to a gene: 8. This CDR3 reads CASSLPGQGWDNEQFF. The CDR3 DNA sequence: TGTGCCAGCAGTTTACCCGGACAGGGTTGGGACAATGAGCAGTTCTTC.

The V gene is TRBV19, the J gene TRBJ2-6; 8 nucleotides align to TRBD1. J lost 4 bases, V lost 10 bases, and 9 bases had no gene match. Germline V gene lookup returns CDR1 LNHDA and CDR2 SQIVND (reference sequence). CDR3 length equals 15 residues. This CDR3 is CATTPRGLGANVLTF. As DNA, the CDR3 is TGTGCCACCACTCCCAGGGGGCTAGGGGCCAACGTCCTGACTTTC.

This rearrangement joins TRBV28 to TRBJ2-3; D perhaps matches TRBD2 (5 bases). CDR3 length: 14 residues. Between the trimmed V and J ends, which lost 6 bases and 8 bases, there was a span of 18 bases. The germline V gene encodes CDR1 MDHEN and CDR2 SYDVKM. The CDR3 bases are TGTGCCAGCAGCCAAGTGGGGAGAGGCGTTACGCAGTATTTT. Protein product: CASSQVGRGVTQYF.

Worth noting for this clone: A read error likely explains this, since a far larger clone differs by one base. The chain joins TRBV29-1 to TRBJ1-2; weak D call: TRBD1 (5 bases). The germline V and J ends were trimmed by 7 bases and 8 bases, with 14 bases remaining between them. Germline assignment: CDR1 SQVTM and CDR2 ANQGSEA. The CDR3 runs 11 residues. This CDR3 is CSAPARGGYTF. DNA for the CDR3: TGCAGCGCTCCAGCACGGGGCGGCTACACCTTC. Complete variable domain (other parts from reference TRBV29-1 and TRBJ1-2): SAVISQKPSRDICQRGTSLTIQCQVDSQVTMMFWYRQQPGQSLTLIATANQGSEATYESGFVIDKFPISRPNLTFSTLTVSNMSPEDSSIYLCSAPARGGYTFGSGTRLTVV.

The gene calls are TRBV5-4 and TRBJ1-1; TRBD1 might be the D (5 bases). This CDR3 is built from 14 residues. The V gene's germline CDR1 is SGHNT and CDR2 YYREEE (reference sequence). Trimming took 5 bases from V and 3 from J, leaving 14 bases between them. CDR3 in amino acids: CASRWDLMDTEAFF. The CDR3, as DNA: TGTGCCAGCAGATGGGACCTTATGGACACTGAAGCTTTCTTT.

This clone was counted a single time. The rearrangement joins TRBV7-8 to TRBJ1-4; tentative D call: TRBD1 (5 bases). Germline assignment: CDR1 SGHVS and CDR2 FQNEAQ. Trimming left V 5 bases short and J 0 bases short, with 13 bases between. The CDR3 loop spans 16 amino acids. CDR3 nucleotide sequence: TGTGCCAGCAGCAAAACCCCGACAGCAACTAATGAAAAACTGTTTTTT. Translating it yields CASSKTPTATNEKLFF.

This clone is a singleton in its sample. The chain uses TRBV7-2 and TRBJ2-1, with 12 bases identical to TRBD2. Germline assignment: CDR1 SGHTA and CDR2 FQGNSA. With V trimmed by 0 bases and J by 2 bases, 5 bases remained unmatched. CDR3 length: 18 residues. The CDR3 spells CASSLAPLAGGPYNEQFF. For the CDR3, the DNA is TGTGCCAGCAGCTTAGCGCCCCTAGCGGGAGGGCCCTACAATGAGCAGTTCTTC.

The gene calls are TRBV10-3 and TRBJ1-4, with D possibly matching TRBD1 (6 bases). Trimming took 2 bases from V and 8 from J, leaving 18 bases between them. This CDR3 contains 16 residues. Germline values: CDR1 ENHRY, CDR2 SYGVKD. In DNA, the CDR3 is TGTGCCATCAGTGAGGGACAAGGGGGGCTGGGGGAAAAACTGTTTTTT. Protein product: CAISEGQGGLGEKLFF.

This chain connects TRBV10-3 to TRBJ2-5; 10 nucleotides match TRBD2. J gave up 5 bases and V 3 bases, and 6 bases lay outside the gene matches. This CDR3 is 15 amino acids long. Germline-derived CDR1 and CDR2 are ENHRY and SYGVKD. DNA of the CDR3: TGTGCCATCAGTGACCCCGGGACTAGCGACGAGACCCAGTACTTC. It specifies CAISDPGTSDETQYF.

This chain uses TRBV7-2 with TRBJ1-5; D possibly corresponds to TRBD1 (5 bases). CDR3 length: 15 amino acids. With 4 bases removed from V and 4 bases from J, the gap between germline ends came to 14 bases. Germline values: CDR1 SGHTA, CDR2 FQGNSA. In DNA form, the CDR3 reads TGTGCCAGCAGCTCCCTTATGACAGTTAATCAGCCCCAGCATTTT. As protein: CASSSLMTVNQPQHF. Filled out from reference TRBV7-2 and TRBJ1-5, the complete variable domain reads GAGVSQSPSNKVTEKGKDVELRCDPISGHTALYWYRQSLGQGLEFLIYFQGNSAPDKSGLPSDRFSAERTGGSVSTLTIQRTQQEDSAVYLCASSSLMTVNQPQHFGDGTRLSIL.

This clone was seen ten or more times. V and J are TRBV30 and TRBJ1-2; D gene uncertain. Germline lookup yields CDR1 GTSNPN and CDR2 SVGIG (reference sequence). The ends were cut back, 2 bases at V and 8 bases at J, with 12 bases in the middle. CDR3 size: 12 residues. The CDR3 spells CAWSSSVGGYTF. Written as DNA, the CDR3 is TGTGCCTGGAGTTCGTCCGTAGGAGGCTACACCTTC.